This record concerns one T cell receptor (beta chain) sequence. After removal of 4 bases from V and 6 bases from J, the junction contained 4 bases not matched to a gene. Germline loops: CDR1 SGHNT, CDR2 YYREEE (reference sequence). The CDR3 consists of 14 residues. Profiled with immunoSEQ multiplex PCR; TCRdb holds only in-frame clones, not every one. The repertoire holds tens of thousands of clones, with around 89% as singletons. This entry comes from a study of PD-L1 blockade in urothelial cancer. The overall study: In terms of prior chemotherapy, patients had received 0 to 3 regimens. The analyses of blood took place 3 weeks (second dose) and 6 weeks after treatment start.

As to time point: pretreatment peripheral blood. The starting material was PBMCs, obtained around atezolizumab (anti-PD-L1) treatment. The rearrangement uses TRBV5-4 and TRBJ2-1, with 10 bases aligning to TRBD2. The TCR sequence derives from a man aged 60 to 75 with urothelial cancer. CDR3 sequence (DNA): TGTGCCAGCAGCATAGCGGGGGGACTCAATGAGCAGTTCTTC. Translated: CASSIAGGLNEQFF.